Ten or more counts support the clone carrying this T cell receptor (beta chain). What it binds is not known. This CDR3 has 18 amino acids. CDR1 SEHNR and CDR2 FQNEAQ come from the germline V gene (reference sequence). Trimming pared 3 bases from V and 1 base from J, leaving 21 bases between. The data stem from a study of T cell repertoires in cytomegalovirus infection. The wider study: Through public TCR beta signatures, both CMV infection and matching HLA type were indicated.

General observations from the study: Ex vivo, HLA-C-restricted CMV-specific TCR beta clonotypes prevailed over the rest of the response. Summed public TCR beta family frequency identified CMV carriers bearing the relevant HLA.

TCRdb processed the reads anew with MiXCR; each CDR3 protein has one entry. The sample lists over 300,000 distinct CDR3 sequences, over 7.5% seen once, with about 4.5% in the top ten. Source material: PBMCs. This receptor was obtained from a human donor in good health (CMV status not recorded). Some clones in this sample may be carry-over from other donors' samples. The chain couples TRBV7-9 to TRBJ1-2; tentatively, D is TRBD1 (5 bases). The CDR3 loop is CASSFPPPRDPDNYGYTF. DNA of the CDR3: TGTGCCAGCAGCTTCCCCCCTCCCCGGGACCCCGATAACTATGGCTACACCTTC.